The present T cell receptor (beta chain) was sequenced within a study of blood T cell repertoires in COVID-19. Whole-study context: Acute-phase and convalescent COVID-19 samples originated in the United States, Italy and Spain.

The CDR3 consists of 15 residues. V lost 0 bases, J lost 4 bases, and 10 bases lay in between. Germline CDR1 is MGHRA and CDR2 is YSYEKL. The assay was immunoSEQ multiplex PCR, and TCRdb's table has in-frame clones only and misses some. The sample has under 250,000 clones, 82% seen once. Sequenced sample: peripheral blood. This clonotype was sampled from a woman aged 70-85 years with acute or convalescent COVID-19. The rearrangement joins TRBV4-1 to TRBJ2-1; no firm D call. This CDR3 reads CASSQERSMYNEQFF. CDR3 nucleotides: TGCGCCAGCAGCCAAGAGCGTTCTATGTACAATGAGCAGTTCTTC.